This T cell receptor beta chain was sequenced in a study of blood T cell repertoires in COVID-19. Background on the study: Whether acute or convalescent, the COVID-19 samples came from the United States, Italy and Spain. The cDNA or gDNA used as material had been derived from T cells, B-cell-depleted T cells, or PBMCs.

The junction had 3 bases not matched to a gene; V was cut back by 7 bases and J by 1 base. The CDR3 has 13 amino acids. Germline CDR1 and CDR2: SQVTM and ANQGSEA. Original processing notes: Reference gene primer amplification yielded estimated nucleated cell counts. Profiled with immunoSEQ multiplex PCR; TCRdb holds only in-frame clones, not every one. The D gene and trimming were derived from the DNA, and the V and J assignments and clone size from that table. The data show around 150,000 clones, 87% seen once. The receptor was isolated from a woman aged 55 to 70 with active or convalescent COVID-19. The sequenced sample consisted of peripheral blood. The rearrangement links TRBV29-1 to TRBJ2-2; 7 bases agree with TRBD1. CDR3 in DNA: TGCAGCGCCGACAGGGAGAACACCGGGGAGCTGTTTTTT. This translates into CSADRENTGELFF.